The clone carrying this TCR beta chain was observed at least ten times. What it recognizes is unknown. The CDR3 covers 18 residues. The germline V gene encodes CDR1 DFQATT and CDR2 SNEGSKA (reference sequence). J gave up 5 bases and V 3 bases, and 16 bases lay outside the gene matches. It was approximately 10 milliliters of peripheral blood that were drawn from each donor. This record comes from a study of blood T cells in healthy people across ages. Study observations and caveats: Long-lived donors exceeded aged donors in naive CD4+ cells and diversity.

Then a second PCR, running about 6 to 12 cycles, was carried out with a sample-barcoded 5' primer and a J-beta primer mix. TCRdb reprocessed the 5' RACE reads with MiXCR, giving one entry per CDR3 protein. The sample lists about 1.4 million distinct CDR3 sequences, around 55% occurring once. The TCR was taken from a man younger than 35 in good health. The chain joins TRBV20-1 to TRBJ1-5; 10 bases are shared with TRBD1. The specimen was blood. The CDR3 sequence: CSARERQGARIPHQPQHF. The CDR3 DNA follows: TGCAGTGCTAGGGAACGACAGGGGGCCCGGATACCCCATCAGCCCCAGCATTTT.